This T cell receptor beta chain originates from a study of cytomegalovirus exposure and HLA in healthy donors. Study information: Among 350 to 500 genotyped donors, roughly 81% fell in the Caucasian-associated ancestry cluster. Overall study findings and caveats: As was reported, the classifier diagnosed cytomegalovirus status with high specificity and sensitivity.

PCR primers comprised 60 Vbeta and 13 Jbeta primers. As processed by the authors: An analysis that came later counted 70 million to 100 million unique TCR beta chains, roughly 11 million shared. The table came from immunoSEQ multiplex PCR; TCRdb's copy has only in-frame clones and leaves some out. D and trimming were read from the DNA, whereas the V and J calls and clone size are those reported in that table. This sample has 150,000 to 200,000 clones, with roughly 70% found just once. Germline V gene lookup returns CDR1 SGHDT and CDR2 YYEEEE. Trimming removed 0 bases at V and 6 bases at J, with 10 bases between. The CDR3 loop spans 14 amino acids. In the case of this clone: The antigen is undetermined.

The sequence came from a male donor in good health and CMV-seronegative. The sequencing input was PBMCs. This chain connects TRBV5-6 to TRBJ2-1, with no clear D. CDR3 sequence: CASSLGPRSNEQFF. The DNA for the CDR3 is TGTGCCAGCAGCTTGGGTCCACGCAGCAATGAGCAGTTCTTC.